This T cell receptor beta chain comes out of a study of PD-L1 blockade in urothelial cancer. Using immunoSEQ multiplex PCR, the repertoire was profiled, and TCRdb retains in-frame clones only, with some absent. The data show 48,000 or so clones, with roughly 80% seen just once and roughly 8.8% held by the top ten. Time point of the sample: peripheral blood 6 weeks after treatment start. Locally advanced or metastatic urothelial carcinoma was present in patients. V lost 0 bases and J lost 5, with 4 bases in between. Germline V gene data show CDR1 as SQVTM and CDR2 as ANQGSEA. The CDR3 has 11 amino acids.

Sample: PBMCs, taken around atezolizumab (anti-PD-L1) treatment. The J gene is TRBJ1-2, the V gene TRBV29-1; no firm D call. This receptor was taken from a man in his 70s with urothelial cancer. This CDR3 is CSVEEAYGYTF. The CDR3 coding sequence is TGCAGCGTTGAAGAGGCTTATGGCTACACCTTC.